One T cell receptor beta chain is described in this entry. What this receptor recognizes is not known. Per-nucleotide qualities are absent, and no much larger clonotype sits a single base away. A second Seattle source provided samples from volunteer blood donors who had recovered from COVID-19. Whole blood was collected in K2EDTA tubes by collaborating institutions according to the institutions' own protocols. For TCRbeta analysis, collaborators shipped samples in one of three forms: frozen whole blood, isolated PBMCs, or DNA extracted from either of those sample types. The data stem from a study of blood T cell repertoires in COVID-19 (dated by TCRdb to between 2020 and 2021). In terms of the full investigation: Samples covering the acute and convalescent phases of COVID-19 were provided by collaborators in the United States, Italy and Spain. The sample metadata nearly always contained a de-identified subject ID, COVID-19 status, age in years and sex. Where available, HLA class I and class II types were taken from metadata supplied by the sample provider and were not determined by assay-based typing. The repertoires were made available in a free public database intended to serve as a resource for research on the immune response to SARS-CoV-2. The samples were drawn from two sources: the first 160 participants of the ongoing ImmuneRACE study, and 1,000 to 1,500 subjects contributed by 6 global collaborators. The prospective study material was composed of cDNA or gDNA derived from T cells, B-cell-depleted T cells, or PBMCs. Subjects who had been exposed to COVID-19, were actively infected with it, or had recovered from it provided the deeply sampled blood TCRbeta repertoires that made up the dataset.

The immunoSEQ Assay, a bias-controlled multiplex PCR, was used to amplify TCRbeta CDR3 regions from genomic DNA. Per the original workflow: The number of nucleated cells in each sample was estimated by amplification of reference gene primers within the assay. To quantify the absolute abundance of each unique TCRbeta CDR3 rearrangement, sequence reads were collapsed and filtered. For each sample, productive Simpson clonality was calculated as the square root of Simpson's diversity index over productive rearrangements. The immuneACCESS repertoire file appears here via TCRdb, limited to in-frame rearrangements. These files lack a portion of the clones; in checked studies, under half of the deficit traces to unresolved V genes, and the cause of the others is not known. V and J calls and clone size are as listed in that table; D and trimming were resolved from the DNA. In all, the sample holds about 320,000 clones, and more than 70% of those were seen once. Roughly 6.5% of the sample is held by the ten biggest clonotypes.

Overall study results and their limits: The quantity of clinical and demographic metadata differed by source and by participant and was supplied without curation.

The V and J ends are trimmed by 0 bases and 3 bases, leaving 10 bases between them. Per the germline V gene, SGDLS is the CDR1 and YYNGEE is the CDR2. Counted from cysteine to phenylalanine, this CDR3 has 15 amino acids. Of the read, only the CDR3 DNA is kept; its 45 bases are in frame from base 1. This TCR derives from a man aged 18 to 30 who had recovered from COVID-19. Specimen: peripheral blood. The V and J genes are TRBV9 and TRBJ2-1, with no confidently assigned D gene. The sequenced DNA is TGTGCCAGCAGCGTAGGGGCTTTCCTCTACAATGAGCAGTTCTTC. Its translation reads: CASSVGAFLYNEQFF.